The following is a TCR beta chain sequence with its context. What it binds is not known. Sequencing was performed with immunoSEQ multiplex PCR; in TCRdb, only in-frame clones are kept and a portion is missing. The sample carries over 110,000 clones, around 93% recorded once. These data come from a study of T cell responses to AZD1222 COVID-19 vaccine. At the level of the study: Investigators merged groups given second doses at roughly 4 or roughly 12 weeks.

From germline, CDR1 is SGDLS and CDR2 YYNGEE. V was clipped by 3 bases and J by 6 bases; unmatched bases: 4. This CDR3 has 15 residues. Overall study results and limits: The sample set comprised mostly white British donors with more females, and clonal diversity was possibly underestimated. At baseline, just a handful of AZD1222 recipients tested seropositive.

The material sequenced was peripheral blood, taken on day 0 of AZD1222 vaccination. This sequence originates from an adult in good health. This chain links TRBV9 with TRBJ1-5, with 12 bases that match TRBD1. This CDR3 is CASSGGQGASQPQHF. The CDR3 DNA reads as TGTGCCAGCAGCGGGGGACAGGGGGCTTCTCAGCCCCAGCATTTT.